This T cell receptor beta chain emerged from a study of T cell clonotyping in hematopoietic cell transplantation. Measured with immunoSEQ multiplex PCR; TCRdb has only the in-frame clones, and not every one. The sample comprises about 41,000 clones, roughly 96% of which are singletons, and about 1% rests with the top ten. V lost 1 base to trimming and J lost 6 bases, with 16 bases between them. The germline CDR1 and CDR2 sequences are LGHNA and YSLEER. CDR3 size: 16 residues. On this clone: Its antigen remains unidentified.

Whole-study findings and limits: Without cell sorting, CD4 versus CD8 contributions remain unresolved. Higher Inverse Simpson Index values in graft donor and pretransplant recipient predicted broader posttransplant TCR diversity.

Material for sequencing was peripheral blood mononuclear cells. The source is a man younger than 45 in good health. Some clones in this sample may be carry-over from other donors' samples. The genes are TRBV4-3 and TRBJ2-1; D gene ambiguous. CDR3 sequence: CASSQGPLAFGNEQFF. The CDR3 DNA reads TGCGCCAGCAGCCAAGGGCCCCTTGCCTTCGGCAATGAGCAGTTCTTC.